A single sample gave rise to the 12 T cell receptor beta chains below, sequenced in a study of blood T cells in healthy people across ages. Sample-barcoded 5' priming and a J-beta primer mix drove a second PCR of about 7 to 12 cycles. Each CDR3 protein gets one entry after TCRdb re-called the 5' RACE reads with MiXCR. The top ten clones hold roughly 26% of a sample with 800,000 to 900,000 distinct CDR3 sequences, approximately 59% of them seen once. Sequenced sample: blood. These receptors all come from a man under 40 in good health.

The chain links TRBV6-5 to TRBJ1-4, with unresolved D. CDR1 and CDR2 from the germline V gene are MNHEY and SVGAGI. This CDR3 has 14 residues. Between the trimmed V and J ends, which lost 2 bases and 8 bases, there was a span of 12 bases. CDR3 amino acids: CASSYRDFGEKLFF. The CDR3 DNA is TGTGCCAGCAGTTACAGAGATTTCGGCGAAAAACTGTTTTTT.

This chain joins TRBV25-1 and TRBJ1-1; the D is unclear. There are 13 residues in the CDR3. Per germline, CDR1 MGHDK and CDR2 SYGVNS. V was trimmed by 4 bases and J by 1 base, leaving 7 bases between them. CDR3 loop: CASSAGGNTEAFF. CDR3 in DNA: TGTGCCAGCAGTGCGGGCGGGAACACTGAAGCTTTCTTT.

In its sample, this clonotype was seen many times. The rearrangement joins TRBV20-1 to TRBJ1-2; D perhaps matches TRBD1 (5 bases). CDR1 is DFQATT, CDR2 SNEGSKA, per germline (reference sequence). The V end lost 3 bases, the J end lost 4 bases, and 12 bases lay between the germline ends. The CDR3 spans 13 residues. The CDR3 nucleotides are TGCAGTGCTAGTTTACCAGGGCGCTATGGCTACACCTTC. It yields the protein CSASLPGRYGYTF.

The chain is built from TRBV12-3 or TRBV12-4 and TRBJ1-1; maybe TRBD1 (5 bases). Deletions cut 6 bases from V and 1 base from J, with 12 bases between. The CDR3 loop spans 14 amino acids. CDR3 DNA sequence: TGTGCCAGCAGGAGGCCGGGGGGGAACACTGAAGCTTTCTTT. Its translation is CASRRPGGNTEAFF.

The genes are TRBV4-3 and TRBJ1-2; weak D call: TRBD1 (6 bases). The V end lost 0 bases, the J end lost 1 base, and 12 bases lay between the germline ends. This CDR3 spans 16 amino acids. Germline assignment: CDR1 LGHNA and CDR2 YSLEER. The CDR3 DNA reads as TGCGCCAGCAGCCAAGAAGGGGGGGAATTTAACTATGGCTACACCTTC. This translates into CASSQEGGEFNYGYTF.

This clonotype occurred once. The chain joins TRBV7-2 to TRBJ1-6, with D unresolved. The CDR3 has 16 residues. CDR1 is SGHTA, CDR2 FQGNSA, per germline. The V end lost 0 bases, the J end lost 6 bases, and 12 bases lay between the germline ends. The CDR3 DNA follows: TGTGCCAGCAGCTTAGCCGGTGGCAGAACTAATTCACCCCTCCACTTT. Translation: CASSLAGGRTNSPLHF.

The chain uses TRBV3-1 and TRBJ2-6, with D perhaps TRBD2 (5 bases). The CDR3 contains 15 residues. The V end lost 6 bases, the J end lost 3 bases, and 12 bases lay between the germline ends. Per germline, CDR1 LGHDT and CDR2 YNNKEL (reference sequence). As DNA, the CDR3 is TGTGCCAGCAGGCACGCCCGGGGTGGGGCCAACGTCCTGACTTTC. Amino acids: CASRHARGGANVLTF.

Written as DNA, the CDR3 is TGCAGTGCTAGGGAGGGGGGGGGCATCCTCCGGTGGGAGCAGTTCTTC. Its protein product is CSAREGGGILRWEQFF. The chain links TRBV20-1 to TRBJ2-1; TRBD2 might be the D (7 bases). Germline V CDR1 and CDR2: DFQATT, SNEGSKA (reference sequence). V was clipped by 3 bases and J by 10 bases, with 25 bases between them. The CDR3 length is 16 residues.

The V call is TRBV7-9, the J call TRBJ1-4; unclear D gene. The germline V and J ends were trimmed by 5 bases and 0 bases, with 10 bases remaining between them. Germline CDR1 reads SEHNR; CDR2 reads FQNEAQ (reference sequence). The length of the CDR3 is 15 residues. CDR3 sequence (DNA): TGTGCCAGCAGCGTGGCAAGTACAACTAATGAAAAACTGTTTTTT. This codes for CASSVASTTNEKLFF.

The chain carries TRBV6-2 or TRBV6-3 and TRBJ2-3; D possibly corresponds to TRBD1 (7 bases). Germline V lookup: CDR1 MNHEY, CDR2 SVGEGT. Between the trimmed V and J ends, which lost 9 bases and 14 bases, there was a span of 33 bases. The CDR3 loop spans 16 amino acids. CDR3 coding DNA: TGTGCCAGTTTGCCTGTCGGACAGGCCCTGTCCCTGGGGGGGTATTTT. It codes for CASLPVGQALSLGGYF.

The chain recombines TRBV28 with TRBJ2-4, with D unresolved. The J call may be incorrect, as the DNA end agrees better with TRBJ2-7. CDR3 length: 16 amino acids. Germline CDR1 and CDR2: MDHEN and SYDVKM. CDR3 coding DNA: TGTGCCAGCAGTCCGGAGATGGGCAGTTTAAGGTACGAGCAGTACTTC. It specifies CASSPEMGSLRYEQYF.

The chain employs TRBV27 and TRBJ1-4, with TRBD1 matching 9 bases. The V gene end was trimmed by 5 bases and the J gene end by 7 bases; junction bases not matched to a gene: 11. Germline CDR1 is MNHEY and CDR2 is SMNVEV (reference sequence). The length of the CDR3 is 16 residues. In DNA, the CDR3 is TGTGCCAGCAGTGCAACCCCACAGGGGGCAGGTGAAAAACTGTTTTTT. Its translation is CASSATPQGAGEKLFF.